The 29 T cell receptor beta chains in this list originate from one sample, sequenced in a study of blood T cell repertoires in COVID-19. Using immunoSEQ multiplex PCR, the repertoire was profiled, and TCRdb retains in-frame clones only, with some absent. The data show about 160,000 clones, more than 75% seen once. Specimen: peripheral blood. These receptors were collected from a woman in her seventies with COVID-19, enrolled during active disease.

The genes are TRBV7-9 and TRBJ2-3; D possibly corresponds to TRBD1 (5 bases). Trimming shortened V by 6 bases and J by 2 bases, and 9 bases separated the two germline ends. Germline V CDR1 and CDR2: SEHNR, FQNEAQ (reference sequence). The CDR3 loop spans 13 amino acids. DNA of the CDR3: TGTGCCAGCAGAAGGGGAACCACAGATACGCAGTATTTT. This codes for CASRRGTTDTQYF.

The V and J genes are TRBV2 and TRBJ1-4; D is unresolved. The length of the CDR3 is 15 residues. CDR1 and CDR2 (germline): SNHLY, FYNNEI. V lost 7 bases, J lost 0 bases, and 12 bases lay in between. Here the CDR3 reads CASTPRATTNEKLFF. The CDR3 DNA sequence: TGTGCCAGCACCCCGAGGGCCACAACTAATGAAAAACTGTTTTTT.

This clone was found once. The CDR3 DNA reads as TGTGCCAGCAGTTCCGGGACATACAATGAGCAGTTCTTC. Translated: CASSSGTYNEQFF. The chain employs TRBV7-3 and TRBJ2-1, with a weak D call TRBD1 (6 bases). Trimming shortened V by 6 bases and J by 4 bases, and 10 bases separated the two germline ends. CDR1 and CDR2 from the germline V gene are SGHTA and FQGTGA. CDR3 length equals 13 residues.

J is TRBJ2-7 and V is TRBV5-1, with a weak D call TRBD2 (6 bases). Trimming pared 4 bases from V and 7 bases from J, leaving 15 bases between. CDR1 is SGHRS and CDR2 is YFSETQ in the germline V gene. This CDR3 has 13 residues. CDR3 coding DNA: TGCGCCAGCAGCCCGGGGGTCCTCGGGGAGCAGTACTTC. Its protein product is CASSPGVLGEQYF.

The chain employs TRBV30 and TRBJ2-3; tentative D call: TRBD1 (6 bases). Trimming left V 3 bases short and J 2 bases short, with 9 bases between. The CDR3 totals 13 residues. CDR1 GTSNPN and CDR2 SVGIG come from the germline V gene (reference sequence). The CDR3 loop reads CAWRGAPTDTQYF. In nucleotides, the CDR3 is TGTGCCTGGAGGGGGGCGCCCACAGATACGCAGTATTTT.

Concerning this clone itself: At the DNA level, this CDR3 is encoded by other sequences in the same sample as well. The V call is TRBV9, the J call TRBJ2-5; 10 positions match TRBD2. The CDR3 is 14 amino acids. The ends lost 3 bases at V and 3 bases at J; junction bases unmatched: 2. Per germline, CDR1 SGDLS and CDR2 YYNGEE. In DNA form, the CDR3 reads TGTGCCAGCAGCGCCGGACTAGCGGAAGAGACCCAGTACTTC. Encoded protein: CASSAGLAEETQYF. Filled out from reference TRBV9 and TRBJ2-5, the complete variable domain reads DSGVTQTPKHLITATGQRVTLRCSPRSGDLSVYWYQQSLDQGLQFLIQYYNGEERAKGNILERFSAQQFPDLHSELNLSSLELGDSALYFCASSAGLAEETQYFGPGTRLLVL.

This chain joins TRBV10-3 and TRBJ2-1, with D possibly being TRBD2 (6 bases). Trimming cost V 5 bases and J 5 bases, with 22 bases left between them. The CDR3 is made up of 17 amino acids. CDR1 and CDR2 (germline): ENHRY, SYGVKD. CDR3 coding DNA: TGTGCCATCAGTCGAGAGGGTGGGGTCCTAGCGCACAATGAGCAGTTCTTC. As protein: CAISREGGVLAHNEQFF.

This sequence joins TRBV18 and TRBJ1-1; no firm D call. The CDR3 spans 15 residues. CDR1 and CDR2 (germline): KGHSH, LQKENI. Trimming left V 2 bases short and J 4 bases short, with 14 bases between. CDR3 nucleotides: TGTGCCAGCTCACCAAACGGAGGCGCCGTCACTGAAGCTTTCTTT. This sequence encodes CASSPNGGAVTEAFF.

V and J are TRBV25-1 and TRBJ1-5, with 10 bases fitting TRBD1. Germline V gene sequence: CDR1 MGHDK, CDR2 SYGVNS. This CDR3 has 16 residues. J lost 6 bases, V lost 4 bases, and 9 bases had no gene match. The CDR3 reads CASSGDGTGVGQPQHF. CDR3 nucleotides: TGTGCCAGCAGTGGGGACGGGACAGGGGTTGGTCAGCCCCAGCATTTT. The complete variable domain, with remaining parts taken from reference TRBV25-1 and TRBJ1-5, reads EADIYQTPRYLVIGTGKKITLECSQTMGHDKMYWYQQDPGMELHLIHYSYGVNSTEKGDLSSESTVSRIRTEHFPLTLESARPSHTSQYLCASSGDGTGVGQPQHFGDGTRLSIL.

The chain couples TRBV29-1 to TRBJ2-7, with 10 bases that match TRBD2. The germline V gene has CDR1 SQVTM and CDR2 ANQGSEA. This CDR3 region has 14 residues. The V and J ends lost 5 bases and 2 bases, in that order; junction bases with no gene match: 6. The CDR3 region has the DNA TGCAGCGTTACACTAGCGGGGAAAACCTACGAGCAGTACTTC. Translating gives CSVTLAGKTYEQYF.

The chain uses TRBV18 and TRBJ2-5; D not certain. Deletions cut 2 bases from V and 5 bases from J, with 15 bases between. The CDR3 is 15 residues long. Germline-derived CDR1 and CDR2 are KGHSH and LQKENI. The CDR3: CASSPATPPRETQYF. The CDR3 region has the DNA TGTGCCAGCTCACCAGCGACCCCCCCGCGGGAGACCCAGTACTTC.

This clone was observed a few times. The rearrangement joins TRBV6-4 to TRBJ1-4, with 10 nucleotides matching TRBD1. The CDR3 totals 15 residues. Germline V lookup: CDR1 MRHNA, CDR2 SNTAGT. V lost 0 bases to trimming and J lost 10 bases; unmatched junction nucleotides: 5. The CDR3 region has the DNA TGTGCCAGCAGTGACTCTCCGGGACAGGGGAGAAAACTGTTTTTT. Protein product: CASSDSPGQGRKLFF.

V is TRBV24-1 and J is TRBJ2-1; tentative D call: TRBD1 (6 bases). CDR1 is KGHDR, CDR2 SFDVKD, per germline. The CDR3 has 16 residues. The ends were cut back, 0 bases at V and 5 bases at J, with 13 bases in the middle. CDR3 sequence: CATSDLKGVADNEQFF. The CDR3 nucleotides are TGTGCCACCAGTGATTTGAAGGGGGTAGCCGACAATGAGCAGTTCTTC.

The rearrangement joins TRBV5-1 to TRBJ1-1, with 11 bases matching TRBD1. The CDR3 is made up of 15 amino acids. Germline V lookup: CDR1 SGHRS, CDR2 YFSETQ. With V trimmed by 0 bases and J by 5 bases, 3 bases remained unmatched. CDR3 DNA sequence: TGCGCCAGCAGCTTGGTCGGGACAGGGGGAACTGAAGCTTTCTTT. This gives the protein CASSLVGTGGTEAFF. The full variable domain, its missing parts supplied by reference TRBV5-1 and TRBJ1-1, is KAGVTQTPRYLIKTRGQQVTLSCSPISGHRSVSWYQQTPGQGLQFLFEYFSETQRNKGNFPGRFSGRQFSNSRSEMNVSTLELGDSALYLCASSLVGTGGTEAFFGQGTRLTVV.

This sequence joins TRBV24-1 and TRBJ2-5; 7 positions agree with TRBD2. Germline values: CDR1 KGHDR, CDR2 SFDVKD. The CDR3 loop spans 15 amino acids. V gave up 1 base and J gave up 5 bases; unmatched junction bases: 6. The CDR3 DNA reads TGTGCCACCAGTGATTTTGGGGGGGAGCGGGAGACCCAGTACTTC. Encoded protein: CATSDFGGERETQYF.

This clone has just one count. This chain joins TRBV5-4 and TRBJ1-6, with D perhaps TRBD1 (6 bases). CDR3 length equals 17 residues. V lost 3 bases to trimming and J lost 0 bases, with 13 bases between them. CDR1 SGHNT and CDR2 YYREEE come from the germline V gene (reference sequence). The CDR3 protein is CASSSESDSSYNSPLHF. The CDR3 nucleotides read TGTGCCAGCAGCTCCGAGTCGGACAGCTCCTATAATTCACCCCTCCACTTT. The variable domain in full, completed from reference TRBV5-4 and TRBJ1-6, reads ETGVTQSPTHLIKTRGQQVTLRCSSQSGHNTVSWYQQALGQGPQFIFQYYREEENGRGNFPPRFSGLQFPNYSSELNVNALELDDSALYLCASSSESDSSYNSPLHFGNGTRLTVT.

V and J are TRBV28 and TRBJ2-5, with a possible D match to TRBD1 (5 bases). This CDR3 comprises 15 residues. Germline V gene lookup returns CDR1 MDHEN and CDR2 SYDVKM. V lost 2 bases and J lost 3, with 13 bases in between. The CDR3 protein is CASSLVIRREETQYF. The CDR3 DNA reads TGTGCCAGCAGTTTAGTTATACGCAGGGAAGAGACCCAGTACTTC. Based on the CDR3 plus reference TRBV28 and TRBJ2-5, the full variable domain is DVKVTQSSRYLVKRTGEKVFLECVQDMDHENMFWYRQDPGLGLRLIYFSYDVKMKEKGDIPEGYSVSREKKERFSLILESASTNQTSMYLCASSLVIRREETQYFGPGTRLLVL.

V gene TRBV5-6 combines with J gene TRBJ1-6; TRBD1 agrees at 10 bases. CDR1 is SGHDT and CDR2 is YYEEEE in the germline V gene. The length of the CDR3 is 16 residues. J was trimmed by 4 bases and V by 5 bases; bases with no gene match: 6. CDR3 sequence (DNA): TGTGCCAGCAGTCGGACAGGGGGGAGATATAATTCACCCCTCCACTTT. Translation: CASSRTGGRYNSPLHF.

DNA for the CDR3: TGTGCCAGCAGTCCCCACCTTACAGGGGCAGGCTACACCTTC. Translation gives CASSPHLTGAGYTF. The chain carries TRBV28 and TRBJ1-2; 7 bases fit TRBD1. Per the germline V gene, CDR1 is MDHEN and CDR2 is SYDVKM. The CDR3 spans 14 residues. J gave up 8 bases and V 5 bases, and 11 bases lay outside the gene matches.

This clone has only a few counts. The chain uses TRBV7-6 and TRBJ2-3; 9 nucleotides match TRBD2. Germline V lookup: CDR1 SGHVS, CDR2 FNYEAQ. V dropped 5 bases and J dropped 5; count of bases not matched to a gene: 11. CDR3 length: 16 residues. The CDR3 loop reads CASSPRRVAGEDTQYF. The CDR3 nucleotides read TGTGCCAGCAGCCCCCGAAGGGTAGCGGGGGAAGATACGCAGTATTTT.

The chain combines TRBV5-1 with TRBJ2-1; 9 nucleotides line up with TRBD1. Trimming took 0 bases from V and 12 from J; bases not matched to a gene: 10. The germline V gene encodes CDR1 SGHRS and CDR2 YFSETQ. The CDR3 covers 15 residues. The CDR3 loop reads CASSLDTGTGSTQFF. CDR3 in DNA: TGCGCCAGCAGCTTGGACACCGGGACAGGGAGTACGCAGTTCTTC.

The CDR3 DNA reads TGTGCCAGCAGCCCCTACAGGGTAACTGAAGCTTTCTTT. It specifies CASSPYRVTEAFF. The chain employs TRBV3-1 (or the pseudogene TRBV3-2) and TRBJ1-1; possible D gene TRBD1, 6 bases. The CDR3 consists of 13 residues. Germline-derived CDR1 and CDR2 are LGHDT and YNNKEL (reference sequence). The V end lost 4 bases, the J end lost 5 bases, and 11 bases lay between the germline ends.

In its sample, this clone was seen once. The V and J genes are TRBV5-1 and TRBJ1-2, with TRBD1 as a possible D gene (6 bases). CDR1 and CDR2 from the germline V gene are SGHRS and YFSETQ. The CDR3 has 14 residues. Trimming took 0 bases from V and 4 from J, leaving 10 bases between them. The CDR3 spells CASSLEDSSYGYTF. The DNA for the CDR3 is TGCGCCAGCAGCTTGGAGGACAGTTCCTATGGCTACACCTTC.

In this sample, this clone turned up once. This rearrangement joins TRBV29-1 to TRBJ2-1; 8 positions agree with TRBD2. The ends lost 3 bases at V and 10 bases at J; junction bases unmatched: 14. Germline assignment: CDR1 SQVTM and CDR2 ANQGSEA. The CDR3 is made up of 15 amino acids. This chain's CDR3 is CSVDFGGGRFGEQFF. The DNA of the CDR3 is TGCAGCGTTGATTTTGGCGGGGGGCGGTTCGGGGAGCAGTTCTTC.

V and J are TRBV5-1 and TRBJ1-4, with D possibly TRBD1 on 6 matching bases. In germline, CDR1 is SGHRS, CDR2 YFSETQ. V was cut by 3 bases and J by 0 bases, with 12 bases left in between. The CDR3 has 16 residues. CDR3 loop: CASSSTGLSTNEKLFF. CDR3 nucleotides: TGCGCCAGCAGCTCGACAGGACTGTCAACTAATGAAAAACTGTTTTTT.

The chain carries TRBV3-1 (or the pseudogene TRBV3-2) and TRBJ1-1, with a tentative D call TRBD1 (5 bases). This CDR3 is built from 14 residues. The V end lost 6 bases, the J end lost 3 bases, and 14 bases lay between the germline ends. Germline values: CDR1 LGHDT, CDR2 YNNKEL (reference sequence). The CDR3 sequence is CASRLIGRDTEAFF. DNA of the CDR3: TGTGCCAGCAGGCTAATCGGCAGGGACACTGAAGCTTTCTTT.

J is TRBJ1-6 and V is TRBV6-5; 10 bases are shared with TRBD1. Germline V gene data show CDR1 as MNHEY and CDR2 as SVGAGI. The CDR3 length is 14 residues. The junction had 1 base not matched to a gene; V was cut back by 2 bases and J by 9 bases. The CDR3 spells CASSYDRGRSPLHF. The CDR3 DNA reads TGTGCCAGCAGTTACGACAGGGGGCGTTCACCCCTCCACTTT.

J is TRBJ2-1 and V is TRBV2; weak D call: TRBD2 (7 bases). Deletions cut 1 base from V and 5 bases from J, with 12 bases between. The germline V gene has CDR1 SNHLY and CDR2 FYNNEI. The CDR3 has 15 residues. CDR3 sequence reads: CASSEEAGAHNEQFF. The CDR3 DNA sequence: TGTGCCAGCAGTGAAGAGGCGGGGGCCCACAATGAGCAGTTCTTC.

V and J are TRBV19 and TRBJ1-2, with TRBD1 identical over 7 bases. Germline loops: CDR1 LNHDA, CDR2 SQIVND (reference sequence). V was clipped by 5 bases and J by 5 bases; unmatched bases: 2. The CDR3 is made up of 12 amino acids. The CDR3 bases are TGTGCCAGTAGTGTGACAGGGTATGGCTACACCTTC. This codes for CASSVTGYGYTF.